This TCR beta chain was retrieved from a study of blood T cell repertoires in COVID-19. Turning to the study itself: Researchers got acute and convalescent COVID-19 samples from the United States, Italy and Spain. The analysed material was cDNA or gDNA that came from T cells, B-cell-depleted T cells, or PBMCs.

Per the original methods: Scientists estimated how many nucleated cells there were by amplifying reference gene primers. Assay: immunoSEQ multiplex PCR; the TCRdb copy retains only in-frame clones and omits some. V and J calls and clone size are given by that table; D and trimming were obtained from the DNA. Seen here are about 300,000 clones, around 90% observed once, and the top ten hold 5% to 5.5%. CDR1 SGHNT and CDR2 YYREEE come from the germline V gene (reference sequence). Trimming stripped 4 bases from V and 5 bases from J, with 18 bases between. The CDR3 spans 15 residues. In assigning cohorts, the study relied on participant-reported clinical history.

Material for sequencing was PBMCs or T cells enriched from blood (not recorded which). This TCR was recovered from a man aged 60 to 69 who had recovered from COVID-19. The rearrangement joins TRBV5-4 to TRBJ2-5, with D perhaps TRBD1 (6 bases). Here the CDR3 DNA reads TGTGCCAGCAGCCCCTCGACAGGCCAGGCGGAGACCCAGTACTTC. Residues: CASSPSTGQAETQYF.